The sequence of this T cell receptor beta chain was determined in a study of CD8+ T cells in alopecia areata. RNA was extracted and reverse transcribed into cDNA as the sequencing template. Method: immunoSEQ multiplex PCR; TCRdb's copy keeps in-frame clones and lacks some. This sample has about 170,000 clones, with about 61% found just once. This clone was seen a few times. Sample treatment: oral pan-JAK inhibitor, 5-10 mg twice daily. The CDR3 spans 16 residues. Germline V gene lookup returns CDR1 SGHNT and CDR2 YENEEA. Trimming removed 1 base from V and 7 bases from J, with 20 bases in between. This TCR came from a human donor with alopecia areata. The sequenced sample was CD4+ T cells sorted from blood, obtained at approximately week 55, from a patient treated with tofacitinib. This chain uses TRBV11-3 with TRBJ2-7; D is uncertain. The CDR3 loop is CASSLVGRVPMGEQYF. CDR3 DNA: TGTGCCAGCAGCTTAGTAGGAAGGGTCCCTATGGGGGAGCAGTACTTC. The whole variable domain, remainder taken from reference TRBV11-3 and TRBJ2-7, is EAGVVQSPRYKIIEKKQPVAFWCNPISGHNTLYWYLQNLGQGPELLIRYENEEAVDDSQLPKDRFSAERLKGVDSTLKIQPAELGDSAVYLCASSLVGRVPMGEQYFGPGTRLTVT.